This note documents a single T cell receptor (beta chain) sequence. Antigen specificity is unknown. Here immunoSEQ multiplex PCR was the method, and the copy in TCRdb shows in-frame clones only, minus some. The sample has 5,500 to 8,500 clones; about four fifths are singletons. The germline V gene encodes CDR1 SGHVS and CDR2 FNYEAQ. V dropped 7 bases and J dropped 1 base, with 4 bases sitting between them. CDR3 size: 11 residues. This sample was included in a study of T cells after posttransplantation cyclophosphamide. Treatment was busulfan-fludarabine conditioning, a marrow graft, and cyclophosphamide on days +3 and +4. Study-level points and caveats: Donor-recipient repertoire similarity was low at 1-2 months, rising over year one. TRB overlap between skin or GI tissue T cells and blood was limited.

The TCR originated in a female patient aged 50-60 years who received an allogeneic stem cell transplant from a related donor, was CMV-positive, and had no GVHD. Part of the T cell pool may stem from the graft donor. The chain employs TRBV7-6 and TRBJ2-5; D gene uncertain. The sample consisted of PBMCs, taken after allogeneic stem cell transplant with posttransplant cyclophosphamide. The CDR3 DNA is TGTGCCAGCACCCTCCAAGAGACCCAGTACTTC. It yields the protein CASTLQETQYF.